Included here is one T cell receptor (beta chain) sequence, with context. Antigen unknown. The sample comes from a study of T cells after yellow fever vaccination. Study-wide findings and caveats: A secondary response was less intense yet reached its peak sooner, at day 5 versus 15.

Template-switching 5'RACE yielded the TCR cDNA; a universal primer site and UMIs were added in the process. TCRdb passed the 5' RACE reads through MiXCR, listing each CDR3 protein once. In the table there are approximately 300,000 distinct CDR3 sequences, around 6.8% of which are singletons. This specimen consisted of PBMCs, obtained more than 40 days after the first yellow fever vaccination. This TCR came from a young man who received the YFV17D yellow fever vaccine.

The CDR3 nucleotides are TGTGCCATCACCGGGACAGGGAAGACCGCTGAAGCTTTCTTT. Protein sequence: CAITGTGKTAEAFF. The chain uses TRBV10-3 and TRBJ1-1; 9 bases match TRBD1. This CDR3 spans 14 amino acids. From germline, CDR1 is ENHRY and CDR2 SYGVKD. The V segment lost 7 bases and the J segment 6 bases; nucleotides outside the gene matches: 9.